One and the same sample provided the 6 T cell receptor beta chains below, sequenced in a study of spatial heterogeneity in lung cancer. Indicated time point: sample taken at primary tumor resection. One entry per CDR3 protein, called by TCRdb with MiXCR from the 5' RACE reads. The sample has approximately 44,000 distinct CDR3 sequences; roughly an eighth are singletons. The sequences come from PBMCs, collected at surgery. These receptors originate from a male donor with early-stage non-small cell lung cancer.

This clonotype came up a few times. The chain has TRBV29-1 and TRBJ1-4; 10 nucleotides agree with TRBD1. J gave up 8 bases and V 3 bases, and 6 bases lay outside the gene matches. This CDR3 has 14 amino acids. From germline, CDR1 is SQVTM and CDR2 ANQGSEA. The CDR3 DNA reads as TGCAGCGTTGAGCTCGGGACAGGGGCAGAAAAACTGTTTTTT. Translation gives CSVELGTGAEKLFF.

V usage is TRBV7-2 and J usage is TRBJ2-3, with 8 bases lining up with TRBD2. Unmatched junction bases numbered 3, after V lost 0 bases and J lost 1 base. The CDR3 has 16 amino acids. Germline V gives CDR1 SGHTA, CDR2 FQGNSA. CDR3 amino acids: CASSLAGGVGTDTQYF. CDR3 nucleotides: TGTGCCAGCAGCTTAGCCGGGGGGGTTGGCACAGATACGCAGTATTTT.

A few counts support this clonotype. The rearrangement joins TRBV3-1 to TRBJ2-5; D might be TRBD2 (6 bases). The germline V gene encodes CDR1 LGHDT and CDR2 YNNKEL (reference sequence). The CDR3 is 11 residues long. Trimming left V 5 bases short and J 10 bases short, with 11 bases between. The CDR3 bases are TGTGCCAGCAGCAAATTGGAGGGCCAGTACTTC. Its protein is CASSKLEGQYF.

V is TRBV2 and J is TRBJ2-1, with D maybe TRBD1 (6 bases). Trimming removed 5 bases at V and 9 bases at J, with 20 bases between. This CDR3 spans 15 amino acids. Germline V gene data show CDR1 as SNHLY and CDR2 as FYNNEI. Here the CDR3 DNA reads TGTGCCAGCAGTCTAGATTTGAACAGGGCCGGTGAGCAGTTCTTC. Translating it yields CASSLDLNRAGEQFF.

As regards this clonotype: The junction differs from germline at one of its ends, possibly a read error. The CDR3 DNA reads TGCGCCAACAGCTTTGGGACAGCCAACACTGAAGCTTTCTTT. This codes for CANSFGTANTEAFF. The chain couples TRBV5-1 to TRBJ1-1; TRBD1 matches at 7 bases. The CDR3 length is 14 residues. The V gene's germline CDR1 is SGHRS and CDR2 YFSETQ.

The CDR3 here is CASSFWGAEAFF. The CDR3, as DNA: TGTGCCAGCAGCTTCTGGGGAGCTGAAGCTTTCTTT. The V call is TRBV7-8, the J call TRBJ1-1; D gene unclear. Per germline, CDR1 SGHVS and CDR2 FQNEAQ. This CDR3 comprises 12 residues. V lost 3 bases and J lost 6, with 8 bases in between.